The 28 T cell receptor beta chains given below trace back to one sample, sequenced in a study of T-cell memory formation after mild COVID-19. One entry per CDR3 protein results from TCRdb running MiXCR on the 5' RACE reads. This repertoire shows hundreds of thousands of distinct CDR3 sequences, more than 15% found once; its top ten account for 20% to 25%. Sequencing was performed on PBMCs or a T cell subset sorted from them (not recorded which). Receptors originate from a young man who had mild COVID-19 (a few samples of this study predate the infection). Cell type and time point are not known.

The chain uses TRBV9 and TRBJ2-1, with D maybe TRBD1 (5 bases). V lost 0 bases to trimming and J lost 2 bases, with 9 bases between them. Germline CDR1 is SGDLS and CDR2 is YYNGEE. CDR3 length: 15 residues. CDR3 amino acids: CASSVEGSAYNEQFF. In DNA, the CDR3 is TGTGCCAGCAGCGTAGAGGGGTCCGCCTACAATGAGCAGTTCTTC.

This clonotype appeared a few times. V usage is TRBV6-1 and J usage is TRBJ2-7, with 10 bases identical to TRBD1. The germline CDR1 and CDR2 sequences are MNHNS and SASEGT. The CDR3 is 13 amino acids. Germline trimming cut 8 bases from V and 6 bases from J; bases unmatched to any gene: 7. The CDR3 reads CASAPGQGSEQYV. The DNA of the CDR3 is TGTGCCAGCGCGCCGGGACAGGGGAGCGAGCAGTACGTC.

This chain uses TRBV2 with TRBJ2-2; D is perhaps TRBD1 (6 bases). V gave up 7 bases and J gave up 0 bases, with 12 bases separating them. This CDR3 region has 15 residues. CDR1 and CDR2 (germline): SNHLY, FYNNEI. CDR3 sequence (DNA): TGTGCCAGCACCGAACAGGGTTCGAACACCGGGGAGCTGTTTTTT. Translation gives CASTEQGSNTGELFF.

This chain connects TRBV15 to TRBJ2-5; 12 positions match TRBD2. CDR3 length: 17 residues. Losses at the gene ends were 1 base for V and 5 bases for J; bases not matched to a gene: 8. Germline loops: CDR1 LNHNV, CDR2 YYDKDF (reference sequence). The CDR3, as DNA: TGTGCCACCAGCAGAGGGTCGACTAGCGGGGGTGAGGAGACCCAGTACTTC. The encoded protein is CATSRGSTSGGEETQYF.

The chain is built from TRBV28 and TRBJ2-7; either TRBD1 or TRBD2 may supply D (5 bases each). V was clipped by 2 bases and J by 2 bases, with 10 bases between them. Germline V lookup: CDR1 MDHEN, CDR2 SYDVKM. There are 14 residues in the CDR3. The CDR3 loop reads CASSLRWGTYEQYV. The DNA for the CDR3 is TGTGCCAGCAGTTTAAGATGGGGGACCTACGAGCAGTACGTC.

This clonotype was observed a few times. This sequence joins TRBV4-1 and TRBJ2-3; 9 nucleotides line up with TRBD2. Germline V gene data show CDR1 as MGHRA and CDR2 as YSYEKL. The CDR3 covers 16 residues. V lost 7 bases, J lost 5 bases, and 13 bases stayed unmatched. CDR3 amino acids: CASTPGGRGGRDTQYF. The CDR3 nucleotides read TGCGCCAGCACCCCCGGGGGGCGGGGGGGCAGAGATACGCAGTATTTT.

This clonotype was counted only a few times. The chain couples TRBV6-2 or TRBV6-3 to TRBJ1-1, with TRBD1 matching over 10 bases. Trimming removed 7 bases from V and 5 bases from J; junction bases left unmatched: 13. Germline V CDR1 and CDR2: MNHEY, SVGEGT. This CDR3 has 16 amino acids. The CDR3 coding sequence is TGTGCCAGCACCTCCGGGACAGGGGCATCCAGGACTGAAGCTTTCTTT. Translating gives CASTSGTGASRTEAFF.

This clonotype was picked up many times. The chain joins TRBV29-1 to TRBJ2-5; TRBD1 or TRBD2 may be the D gene (6 bases each). The V and J ends lost 6 bases and 1 base respectively, with 12 bases between them. Germline assignment: CDR1 SQVTM and CDR2 ANQGSEA. This CDR3 region has 13 residues. The CDR3 nucleotides read TGCAGCGTCCCCTCGGGGGCCCAAGAGACCCAGTACTTC. The encoded protein is CSVPSGAQETQYF.

This clonotype was recorded a few times. This chain connects TRBV7-9 to TRBJ2-1; TRBD1 might be the D (5 bases). The length of the CDR3 is 15 residues. Per the germline V gene, CDR1 is SEHNR and CDR2 is FQNEAQ (reference sequence). The V gene lost 5 bases and the J gene lost 4 bases, with 15 bases spanning the gap. The CDR3 region is CASSLGQGQYNEQFF. The CDR3 bases are TGTGCCAGCAGCCTAGGACAAGGGCAGTACAATGAGCAGTTCTTC.

The chain uses TRBV7-2 and TRBJ2-7; a possible D gene is TRBD2 (5 bases). The germline V gene encodes CDR1 SGHTA and CDR2 FQGNSA. This CDR3 spans 16 amino acids. Trimming cost V 5 bases and J 0 bases, with 17 bases left between them. The CDR3 is CASSVTRTGNSYEQYF. CDR3 nucleotides: TGTGCCAGCAGCGTCACCCGGACTGGCAACTCCTACGAGCAGTACTTC.

This chain connects TRBV5-1 to TRBJ1-2, with unresolved D. V was trimmed by 4 bases and J by 4 bases, leaving 14 bases between them. Per germline, CDR1 SGHRS and CDR2 YFSETQ. This CDR3 contains 14 residues. The CDR3 nucleotides read TGCGCCAGCAGCCCGCCCACGGGGTCCTATGGCTACACCTTC. Protein product: CASSPPTGSYGYTF.

This clonotype turned up a few times. The V call is TRBV28, the J call TRBJ2-4, with D maybe TRBD1 (5 bases). Trimming stripped 5 bases from V and 1 base from J, with 9 bases between. This CDR3 contains 14 residues. CDR1 is MDHEN, CDR2 SYDVKM, per germline. The CDR3 loop is CASSRTLAKNIQYF. The CDR3 nucleotides are TGTGCCAGCAGTCGGACACTGGCCAAAAACATTCAGTACTTC. Combining the CDR3 with reference TRBV28 and TRBJ2-4 gives the whole variable domain DVKVTQSSRYLVKRTGEKVFLECVQDMDHENMFWYRQDPGLGLRLIYFSYDVKMKEKGDIPEGYSVSREKKERFSLILESASTNQTSMYLCASSRTLAKNIQYFGAGTRLSVL.

The genes are TRBV4-2 and TRBJ2-3; tentative D call: TRBD2 (5 bases). V was trimmed by 2 bases and J by 6 bases, leaving 18 bases between them. The CDR3 is 16 amino acids. CDR1 is LGHNA and CDR2 is YNFKEQ in the germline V gene. CDR3 loop: CASSQTPGWVSDTQYF. The CDR3 coding sequence is TGTGCCAGCAGCCAAACCCCGGGGTGGGTTTCGGATACGCAGTATTTT.

The rearrangement links TRBV28 to TRBJ1-2; TRBD1 matches at 7 bases. The length of the CDR3 is 16 residues. Looked up from germline, CDR1 is MDHEN and CDR2 is SYDVKM. Trimming at V came to 6 bases and at J to 4 bases, leaving 14 bases not matched to a gene. CDR3 nucleotide sequence: TGTGCCAGCAGGTTCCGGCTGGGGACAGCGATCTATGGCTACACCTTC. Amino acids: CASRFRLGTAIYGYTF.

V gene TRBV2 combines with J gene TRBJ2-1; 8 nucleotides agree with TRBD1. Germline assignment: CDR1 SNHLY and CDR2 FYNNEI. The V gene end was trimmed by 5 bases and the J gene end by 9 bases; junction bases not matched to a gene: 6. CDR3 size: 13 residues. This CDR3 reads CASSNGQGREQFF. The CDR3 coding sequence is TGTGCCAGCAGTAACGGACAGGGCCGTGAGCAGTTCTTC.

This clonotype was observed a handful of times. The chain links TRBV5-1 to TRBJ2-1; D remains ambiguous. Trimming took 2 bases from V and 10 from J, leaving 19 bases between them. Germline V gene lookup returns CDR1 SGHRS and CDR2 YFSETQ. This CDR3 region has 15 residues. The CDR3 sequence: CASSLGVVEYEEQFF. For the CDR3, the DNA is TGCGCCAGCAGCTTAGGAGTGGTGGAGTACGAAGAGCAGTTCTTC.

The chain has TRBV5-1 and TRBJ1-4; no clear D. V was trimmed by 0 bases and J by 1 base, leaving 7 bases between them. The germline V gene has CDR1 SGHRS and CDR2 YFSETQ. There are 15 residues in the CDR3. The CDR3 DNA follows: TGCGCCAGCAGCTTGGCAGGAAAAACTAATGAAAAACTGTTTTTT. It codes for CASSLAGKTNEKLFF.

The chain uses TRBV7-9 and TRBJ2-7; D not certain. The germline V gene has CDR1 SEHNR and CDR2 FQNEAQ (reference sequence). Trimming shortened V by 1 base and J by 7 bases, and 5 bases separated the two germline ends. This CDR3 is built from 11 residues. The CDR3 is CASSLVQEQYF. The CDR3 nucleotides are TGTGCCAGCAGCTTAGTACAGGAGCAGTACTTC.

There are a few counts of this clonotype. The chain carries TRBV6-6 and TRBJ1-5; D remains unclear. The CDR3 is 15 residues long. Germline values: CDR1 MNHNY, CDR2 SVGAGI (reference sequence). Trimming took 2 bases from V and 5 from J, leaving 13 bases between them. CDR3 DNA: TGTGCCAGCAGTTACCCCCGGGGTTGGGATCAGCCCCAGCATTTT. Translated, it gives CASSYPRGWDQPQHF.

This clonotype was counted only a few times. This chain uses TRBV7-2 with TRBJ2-5; 9 positions match TRBD2. Looked up from germline, CDR1 is SGHTA and CDR2 is FQGNSA. Trimming removed 1 base from V and 2 bases from J; junction bases left unmatched: 2. The CDR3 spans 15 residues. The CDR3 region is CASSLDAGGQETQYF. The CDR3 nucleotides are TGTGCCAGCAGCTTAGATGCGGGGGGGCAAGAGACCCAGTACTTC.

The chain combines TRBV7-8 with TRBJ1-1; D possibly corresponds to TRBD1 (5 bases). V was shortened by 6 bases and J by 1 base, with 15 bases between the two germline ends. The germline CDR1 and CDR2 sequences are SGHVS and FQNEAQ. The CDR3 has 15 residues. The CDR3 bases are TGTGCCAGCAGTTTAAGCAGGGTGTCGAACACTGAAGCTTTCTTT. As protein: CASSLSRVSNTEAFF.

This clonotype has ten or more counts. The chain combines TRBV12-3 or TRBV12-4 with TRBJ2-5; perhaps TRBD1 as D (6 bases). V was pared by 8 bases and J by 4 bases, with 14 bases between. There are 13 residues in the CDR3. As DNA, the CDR3 is TGTGCCAGCGCAAGGGGGATTCCAGAGACCCAGTACTTC. Translation gives CASARGIPETQYF.

With respect to this clonotype: At one end the junction does not follow the germline gene, possibly because of a read error. The chain has TRBV18 and TRBJ2-7; a weak D match, TRBD1 (6 bases). The CDR3 consists of 14 residues. CDR1 is KGHSH, CDR2 LQKENI, per germline. The CDR3, as DNA: TGTGCCAGCTCACCACCCGTATATTGGACAGCCCCCCGGTTC. It yields the protein CASSPPVYWTAPRF. The full variable domain, with the rest looked up from reference TRBV18 and TRBJ2-7, is NAGVMQNPRHLVRRRGQEARLRCSPMKGHSHVYWYRQLPEEGLKFMVYLQKENIIDESGMPKERFSAEFPKEGPSILRIQQVVRGDSAAYFCASSPPVYWTAPRFGPGTRLTVT.

CDR3 region: CASSRHPGQGDEQFF. The CDR3 DNA sequence: TGTGCCAGCAGCCGCCATCCGGGGCAGGGCGATGAGCAGTTCTTC. This chain uses TRBV5-4 with TRBJ2-1; D might be TRBD1 or TRBD2, each matching 5 bases. The germline V and J ends were trimmed by 4 bases and 8 bases, with 19 bases remaining between them. The V gene's germline CDR1 is SGHNT and CDR2 YYREEE (reference sequence). The CDR3 contains 15 residues.

This chain connects TRBV20-1 to TRBJ2-1; 7 bases map to TRBD1. The CDR3 totals 13 residues. The trim removed 1 base at V and 8 bases at J, leaving 5 bases unmatched. Germline CDR1 and CDR2: DFQATT and SNEGSKA (reference sequence). CDR3 DNA: TGCAGTGCTAGAGGTGACAGGGAACATGAGCAGTTCTTC. It yields the protein CSARGDREHEQFF.

This clonotype was recorded at least ten times. This chain links TRBV6-2 or TRBV6-3 with TRBJ1-6; D is unresolved. The V gene's germline CDR1 is MNHEY and CDR2 SVGEGT. This CDR3 has 13 amino acids. V lost 5 bases to trimming and J lost 14 bases, with 16 bases between them. CDR3 region: CASSGYLGVTLHF. The CDR3 DNA reads TGTGCCAGCAGTGGGTACTTGGGCGTTACCCTCCACTTT.

This clonotype was counted between two and nine times. The V gene is TRBV12-3 or TRBV12-4, the J gene TRBJ2-7; TRBD1 might be the D (5 bases). The length of the CDR3 is 13 residues. V dropped 6 bases and J dropped 3 bases, with 12 bases sitting between them. CDR3 nucleotides: TGTGCCAGCAGCCCTGACAGAATCTACGAGCAGTACTTC. As protein: CASSPDRIYEQYF.

This clonotype has a handful of counts. The V call is TRBV3-1, the J call TRBJ2-1, with a tentative D call TRBD2 (6 bases). Trimming took 0 bases from V and 8 from J, leaving 11 bases between them. Germline V CDR1 and CDR2: LGHDT, YNNKEL (reference sequence). There are 14 residues in the CDR3. DNA for the CDR3: TGTGCCAGCAGCCAAGATGTGGGAGGCGATGAGCAGTTCTTC. The encoded protein is CASSQDVGGDEQFF.